One sample yielded the 2 T cell receptor beta chains listed below, sequenced in a study of cytomegalovirus exposure and HLA in healthy donors. 13 Jbeta primers and 60 Vbeta primers were used for the PCR. The protocol was immunoSEQ multiplex PCR, while the TCRdb copy is restricted to in-frame clones and leaves out a portion. The sample contains about 81,000 clones, 77% of which appear only once. Input material: PBMCs. These receptors were collected from a man aged 50 or older in good health and CMV-seropositive.

This clone was observed a handful of times. The chain recombines TRBV27 with TRBJ1-1; 8 positions agree with TRBD1. This CDR3 has 19 residues. Germline V CDR1 and CDR2: MNHEY, SMNVEV (reference sequence). Trimming cost V 7 bases and J 1 base; bases outside gene matches: 20. As DNA, the CDR3 is TGTGCCAGCACCCCTCTCTCGACAGGGGAGCTCTGGAGGAACACTGAAGCTTTCTTT. It yields the protein CASTPLSTGELWRNTEAFF.

The chain has TRBV6-6 and TRBJ2-5; D unclear. The tail of the sequence fits TRBJ2-7 better, so the J call may be wrong. The V gene's germline CDR1 is MNHNY and CDR2 SVGAGI (reference sequence). The CDR3 contains 13 residues. CDR3 region: CASSTNSPHEQYF. CDR3 nucleotide sequence: TGTGCCAGCAGCACCAACTCCCCCCACGAGCAGTACTTC.